A single TCR beta chain is shown here with its context. The data belong to a study of T cell responses to AZD1222 COVID-19 vaccine. The table came from immunoSEQ multiplex PCR; TCRdb's copy has only in-frame clones and leaves some out. The sample lists some 190,000 clones; over 75% were seen once. V lost 1 base, J lost 0 bases, and 6 bases stayed unmatched. Looked up from germline, CDR1 is SGHVS and CDR2 is FQNEAQ. The CDR3 consists of 16 residues. The sequence derives from an adult in good health. Here the sequenced sample was peripheral blood, taken on day 0 of AZD1222 vaccination. The chain carries TRBV7-8 and TRBJ2-7; 7 bases line up with TRBD1. CDR3 protein: CASSLDKTGYSYEQYV. CDR3 in DNA: TGTGCCAGCAGCTTAGACAAGACAGGGTACTCCTACGAGCAGTACGTC.